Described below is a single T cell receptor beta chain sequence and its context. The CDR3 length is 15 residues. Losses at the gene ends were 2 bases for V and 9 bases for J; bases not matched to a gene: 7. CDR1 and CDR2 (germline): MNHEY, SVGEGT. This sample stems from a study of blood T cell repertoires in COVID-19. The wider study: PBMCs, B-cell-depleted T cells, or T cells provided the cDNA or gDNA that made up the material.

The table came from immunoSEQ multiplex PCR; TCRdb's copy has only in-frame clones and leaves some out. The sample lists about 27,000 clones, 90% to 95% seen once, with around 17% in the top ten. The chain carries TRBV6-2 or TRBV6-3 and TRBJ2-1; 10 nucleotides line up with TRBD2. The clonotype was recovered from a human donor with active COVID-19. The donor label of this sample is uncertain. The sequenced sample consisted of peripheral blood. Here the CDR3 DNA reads TGTGCCAGCAGTTACAGCCTAGCGGGGGTCGGTGAGCAGTTCTTC. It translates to CASSYSLAGVGEQFF.